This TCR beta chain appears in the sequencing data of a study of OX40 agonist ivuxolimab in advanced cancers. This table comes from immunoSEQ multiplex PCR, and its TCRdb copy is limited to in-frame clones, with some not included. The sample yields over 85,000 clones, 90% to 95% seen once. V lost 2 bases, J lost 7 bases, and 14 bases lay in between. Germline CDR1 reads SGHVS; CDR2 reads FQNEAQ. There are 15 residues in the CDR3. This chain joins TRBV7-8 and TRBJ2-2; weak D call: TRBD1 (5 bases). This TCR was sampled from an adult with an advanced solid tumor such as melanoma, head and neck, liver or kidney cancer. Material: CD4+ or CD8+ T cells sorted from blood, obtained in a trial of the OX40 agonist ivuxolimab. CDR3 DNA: TGTGCCAGCAGCTTACAGCAGGGAAGGATCGGGGAGCTGTTTTTT. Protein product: CASSLQQGRIGELFF.